Following are 22 T cell receptor beta chains from one sample sequenced in a study of early T cells in non-severe SARS-CoV-2 infection. TCRdb itself ran the 5' RACE reads through MiXCR, one entry per CDR3 protein. The sample records 98,000 or so distinct CDR3 sequences, 12% being singletons. Sample: whole blood. These receptors originate from an adult who was a healthcare worker with PCR-confirmed SARS-CoV-2 infection or an uninfected control (not recorded which).

This clonotype was counted at least ten times. The J gene is TRBJ2-5, the V gene TRBV7-3; possibly TRBD2 for D (5 bases). CDR3 length equals 15 residues. The V and J ends lost 3 bases and 2 bases respectively, with 13 bases between them. The V gene's germline CDR1 is SGHTA and CDR2 FQGTGA. The CDR3 nucleotides are TGTGCCAGCAGCTTTAGAAGCACGGGGCAAGAGACCCAGTACTTC. Residues: CASSFRSTGQETQYF.

This clonotype appeared many times. The gene calls are TRBV6-1 and TRBJ1-6, with TRBD1 identical over 8 bases. V was clipped by 6 bases and J by 11 bases; unmatched bases: 6. The germline CDR1 and CDR2 sequences are MNHNS and SASEGT. The CDR3 covers 13 residues. CDR3 nucleotides: TGTGCCAGCAGCCGGGACAGGAGGCCACCCCTCCACTTT. Encoded protein: CASSRDRRPPLHF.

The genes are TRBV7-8 and TRBJ1-3; 8 bases are a match to TRBD1. The CDR3 extends over 17 amino acids. Germline assignment: CDR1 SGHVS and CDR2 FQNEAQ. Trimming cost V 5 bases and J 0 bases; bases outside gene matches: 9. The CDR3: CASSPRDRQFSGNTIYF. As DNA, the CDR3 is TGTGCCAGCAGCCCCCGGGACAGGCAGTTCTCTGGAAACACCATATATTTT.

V is TRBV12-3 or TRBV12-4 and J is TRBJ1-6; D gene unclear. The CDR3 runs to 15 residues. Trimming took off 5 bases at V and 0 bases at J, with 8 bases between the two ends. The chain's CDR3 is CASSPGSSYNSPLHF. Written as DNA, the CDR3 is TGTGCCAGCAGTCCCGGGAGCTCCTATAATTCACCCCTCCACTTT.

V is TRBV20-1 and J is TRBJ1-5, with D possibly TRBD1 on 5 matching bases. Between the trimmed V and J ends, which lost 5 bases and 6 bases, there was a span of 14 bases. The CDR3 covers 13 residues. CDR1 is DFQATT, CDR2 SNEGSKA, per germline (reference sequence). CDR3 region: CSAPGQGGQPQHF. The CDR3 bases are TGCAGTGCTCCAGGACAAGGTGGTCAGCCCCAGCATTTT.

This clonotype came up a few times. This chain joins TRBV12-3 or TRBV12-4 and TRBJ1-1; D possibly corresponds to TRBD1 (6 bases). V lost 1 base and J lost 5, with 8 bases in between. CDR3 length equals 13 residues. This CDR3 reads CASSLGGRTEAFF. The CDR3 DNA is TGTGCCAGCAGTTTAGGGGGGCGAACTGAAGCTTTCTTT.

This clonotype was detected many times. The chain carries TRBV11-2 and TRBJ1-3; 8 nucleotides align to TRBD1. The trim removed 5 bases at V and 0 bases at J, leaving 6 bases unmatched. Germline-derived CDR1 and CDR2 are SGHAT and FQNNGV. The CDR3 sequence is 16 residues long. The CDR3 DNA is TGTGCCAGCAGCCGTACCAGGGGGCCCTCTGGAAACACCATATATTTT. Protein sequence: CASSRTRGPSGNTIYF.

Here the CDR3 reads CASSKRTATNEKLFF. The CDR3 coding sequence is TGTGCCAGCAGCAAGCGGACAGCAACTAATGAAAAACTGTTTTTT. The chain joins TRBV3-1 to TRBJ1-4, with D tentatively TRBD1 (6 bases). CDR1 is LGHDT and CDR2 is YNNKEL in the germline V gene (reference sequence). V lost 5 bases to trimming and J lost 0 bases, with 10 bases between them. The CDR3 consists of 15 residues.

This clonotype has at least ten counts. This chain uses TRBV10-2 with TRBJ2-7; D is perhaps TRBD1 or TRBD2 (5 bases each). The germline gives CDR1 WSHSY, CDR2 SAAADI. This CDR3 has 13 residues. With 8 bases removed from V and 0 bases from J, the gap between germline ends came to 11 bases. Here the CDR3 reads CASGDAYSYEQYF. In DNA, the CDR3 is TGCGCCAGCGGGGACGCGTACTCCTACGAGCAGTACTTC.

The table lists this clonotype with many counts. The genes are TRBV12-3 or TRBV12-4 and TRBJ2-5; no definite D call. The ends were cut back, 7 bases at V and 7 bases at J, with 13 bases in the middle. The CDR3 runs 12 residues. CDR3 nucleotide sequence: TGTGCCAGCACCGACCTAACCCGGACCCAGTACTTC. Protein: CASTDLTRTQYF.

This clonotype appeared many times. The CDR3 here is CASSPDRADIQYF. As DNA, the CDR3 is TGTGCCAGCAGTCCAGACAGGGCGGACATTCAGTACTTC. This chain joins TRBV12-3 or TRBV12-4 and TRBJ2-4; 7 nucleotides line up with TRBD1. The CDR3 spans 13 residues. V lost 5 bases and J lost 8; bases outside the gene matches: 6.

This clonotype was counted between two and nine times. The chain recombines TRBV2 with TRBJ1-5; D is uncertain. This CDR3 is built from 13 residues. CDR1 and CDR2 (germline): SNHLY, FYNNEI. Trimming removed 10 bases at V and 2 bases at J, with 12 bases between. The CDR3 loop reads CAIINQGNQPQHF. CDR3 DNA sequence: TGTGCCATCATAAACCAGGGCAATCAGCCCCAGCATTTT.

This clonotype occurred many times. The CDR3 reads CASSYRAAGYNSPLHF. CDR3 nucleotide sequence: TGCGCCAGCAGCTACAGGGCGGCGGGATATAATTCACCCCTCCACTTT. This chain connects TRBV10-2 to TRBJ1-6; a weak D match, TRBD1 (6 bases). V lost 6 bases to trimming and J lost 4 bases, with 16 bases between them. Germline V gives CDR1 WSHSY, CDR2 SAAADI. The CDR3 consists of 16 residues.

The chain is built from TRBV4-1 and TRBJ2-7; D perhaps matches TRBD1 (6 bases). The germline V gene encodes CDR1 MGHRA and CDR2 YSYEKL. Between the trimmed V and J ends, which lost 4 bases and 1 base, there was a span of 14 bases. The length of the CDR3 is 15 residues. CDR3 sequence: CASSPGQGQSYEQYF. The CDR3 DNA reads TGCGCCAGCAGCCCGGGGCAGGGGCAGTCCTACGAGCAGTACTTC.

This clonotype has at least ten counts. The gene calls are TRBV12-3 or TRBV12-4 and TRBJ1-4, with unresolved D. The CDR3 is 16 residues long. V lost 5 bases, J lost 5 bases, and 18 bases lay in between. CDR3 sequence reads: CASSHQVRTGNEKLFF. In DNA form, the CDR3 reads TGTGCCAGCAGTCATCAAGTCCGGACGGGGAATGAAAAACTGTTTTTT.

This clonotype was counted ten times or more. The CDR3 DNA reads as TGCAGTGCTAGAGATCCGGCGGCGGGAGGTCTTTACGAGCAGTACTTC. This translates into CSARDPAAGGLYEQYF. This sequence joins TRBV20-1 and TRBJ2-7; 8 nucleotides line up with TRBD2. The CDR3 spans 16 residues. With V trimmed by 0 bases and J by 4 bases, 11 bases remained unmatched. CDR1 is DFQATT, CDR2 SNEGSKA, per germline (reference sequence).

This clonotype turned up a few times. The chain carries TRBV27 and TRBJ1-4; no reliable D call. Germline loops: CDR1 MNHEY, CDR2 SMNVEV (reference sequence). The CDR3 covers 15 residues. V shed 3 bases and J shed 3 bases, with 11 bases lying between them. CDR3 region: CASSFRGGPNEKLFF. The CDR3 DNA reads TGTGCCAGCAGTTTCAGAGGAGGTCCTAATGAAAAACTGTTTTTT.

There are many counts of this clonotype. The rearrangement joins TRBV2 to TRBJ1-3, with D possibly being TRBD1 (5 bases). V shed 4 bases and J shed 4 bases, with 11 bases lying between them. This CDR3 is built from 14 residues. Per germline, CDR1 SNHLY and CDR2 FYNNEI. The CDR3 loop is CASSVRGWGNTIYF. The CDR3 bases are TGTGCCAGCAGTGTTCGGGGCTGGGGAAACACCATATATTTT.

The V call is TRBV20-1, the J call TRBJ1-1; maybe TRBD1 (5 bases). CDR1 and CDR2 from the germline V gene are DFQATT and SNEGSKA (reference sequence). The CDR3 contains 14 residues. Trimming removed 5 bases at V and 4 bases at J, with 17 bases between. CDR3 amino acids: CSAGRRGVGTEAFF. The CDR3 DNA reads as TGCAGTGCTGGACGGAGAGGGGTTGGCACTGAAGCTTTCTTT.

The rearrangement links TRBV19 to TRBJ2-7; D might be TRBD1 (5 bases). The CDR3 is 13 amino acids. The germline V and J ends were trimmed by 8 bases and 1 base, with 12 bases remaining between them. The V gene's germline CDR1 is LNHDA and CDR2 SQIVND (reference sequence). This CDR3 reads CASSGRVSYEQYF. For the CDR3, the DNA is TGTGCCAGTTCCGGCAGGGTTTCCTACGAGCAGTACTTC. Full variable domain (missing parts from reference TRBV19 and TRBJ2-7): DGGITQSPKYLFRKEGQNVTLSCEQNLNHDAMYWYRQDPGQGLRLIYYSQIVNDFQKGDIAEGYSVSREKKESFPLTVTSAQKNPTAFYLCASSGRVSYEQYFGPGTRLTVT.

This clonotype was recorded a few times. The DNA of the CDR3 is TGTGCCAGCAGCTTTACGGAGGGTGGAGAGACCCAGTACTTC. Translating gives CASSFTEGGETQYF. This chain links TRBV11-2 with TRBJ2-5, with a possible D match to TRBD2 (6 bases). Trimming cost V 3 bases and J 4 bases, with 12 bases left between them. Looked up from germline, CDR1 is SGHAT and CDR2 is FQNNGV. This CDR3 is 14 amino acids long.

The CDR3 spells CASSPTTGRDRTEAFF. The CDR3 DNA reads as TGTGCCAGCAGCCCTACGACAGGGCGAGATCGCACTGAAGCTTTCTTT. The chain carries TRBV9 and TRBJ1-1, with 7 bases lining up with TRBD1. V was clipped by 4 bases and J by 4 bases; unmatched bases: 13. The CDR3 spans 16 residues. Germline-derived CDR1 and CDR2 are SGDLS and YYNGEE.